This T cell receptor beta chain was observed in a study of T cells in Graves' hyperthyroidism and ophthalmopathy. The CDR3 is made up of 13 amino acids. Between the trimmed V and J ends, which lost 8 bases and 3 bases, there was a span of 14 bases. CDR1 and CDR2 (germline): MNHEY, SVGEGT. TCR beta CDR3 regions were amplified from RNA. The primer set for the first-round RT-PCR of the TCR CDR3 was HTBI. In TCRdb, the multiplex PCR reads were re-called with MiXCR into one record per CDR3 protein. The data contain some 350,000 distinct CDR3 sequences, 15% to 18% of them singletons. The chain joins TRBV6-2 or TRBV6-3 to TRBJ2-7, with D possibly being TRBD2 (5 bases). The sequenced material came from blood. This sequence was found in a woman under 30 with Graves' hyperthyroidism that later progressed to Graves' ophthalmopathy. CDR3 amino acids: CASLRNSGYEQYF. CDR3 DNA sequence: TGTGCCAGCCTCAGGAACAGCGGCTACGAGCAGTACTTC.